The 13 T cell receptor beta chains reported below all come from one sample, sequenced in a study of glioma-infiltrating T cells. TCR alpha and beta CDR3 regions were amplified from RNA using iRepertoire nested multiplex PCR. TCRdb reprocessed the multiplex PCR reads with MiXCR, giving one entry per CDR3 protein. The profile shows roughly 190,000 distinct CDR3 sequences, 32% of them singletons. What was sequenced was glioma tissue, nonneoplastic brain tissue, or PBMCs (not recorded which). The receptors come from a human donor with low-grade glioma or glioblastoma, undergoing nonglioma brain surgery, or in good health (not recorded which).

This clonotype was found a few times. V gene TRBV12-5 combines with J gene TRBJ1-1; TRBD1 aligns across 9 bases. Trimming removed 7 bases from V and 5 bases from J; junction bases left unmatched: 14. Germline V lookup: CDR1 LGHNT, CDR2 FRNRAP. CDR3 length: 16 amino acids. The CDR3 reads CASALSMGQGETEAFF. The CDR3 bases are TGTGCTAGTGCCCTATCAATGGGACAGGGTGAGACTGAAGCTTTCTTT.

This clonotype was picked up a small number of times. This chain uses TRBV4-1 with TRBJ2-7; TRBD2 matches at 9 bases. The V and J ends lost 1 base and 2 bases, in that order; junction bases with no gene match: 3. CDR3 size: 15 residues. The germline gives CDR1 MGHRA, CDR2 YSYEKL. CDR3 DNA sequence: TGCGCCAGCAGCCAAGGGCTAGCGGGGACCTACGAGCAGTACTTC. It encodes CASSQGLAGTYEQYF.

This clonotype has a count of ten or more. J is TRBJ2-7 and V is TRBV7-9; a possible D gene is TRBD1 (7 bases). Germline V gene lookup returns CDR1 SEHNR and CDR2 FQNEAQ (reference sequence). The ends were cut back, 5 bases at V and 2 bases at J, with 13 bases in the middle. This CDR3 is built from 14 residues. The CDR3 sequence: CASSARGAAYEQYF. In DNA form, the CDR3 reads TGTGCCAGCAGCGCCAGGGGGGCTGCCTACGAGCAGTACTTC.

The genes are TRBV11-2 and TRBJ2-3, with unresolved D. The CDR3 has 15 residues. V was pared by 3 bases and J by 2 bases, with 12 bases between. From germline, CDR1 is SGHAT and CDR2 FQNNGV. The CDR3 DNA reads as TGTGCCAGCAGCTTTTCAGGCGGTTACACAGATACGCAGTATTTT. Amino acids: CASSFSGGYTDTQYF.

At least ten counts were recorded for this clonotype. The chain employs TRBV29-1 and TRBJ1-1; no clear D gene. The germline gives CDR1 SQVTM, CDR2 ANQGSEA. Trimming took 6 bases from V and 0 from J, leaving 11 bases between them. The CDR3 covers 13 residues. CDR3 amino acids: CSVNNGMNTEAFF. The CDR3 DNA is TGCAGCGTCAACAACGGGATGAACACTGAAGCTTTCTTT.

A word on this clonotype: A much larger clone differs by one base, so this may be a read error. The chain joins TRBV7-9 to TRBJ2-7, with unresolved D. Germline V gene sequence: CDR1 SEHNR, CDR2 FQNEAQ (reference sequence). The CDR3 runs 16 residues. CDR3 amino acids: CASSQDYADQAYEQYF. CDR3 sequence (DNA): TGCGCCAGCAGCCAAGATTATGCGGACCAGGCCTACGAGCAGTACTTC.

The rearrangement uses TRBV20-1 and TRBJ1-1, with 9 bases matching TRBD1. V lost 6 bases to trimming and J lost 6 bases; unmatched junction nucleotides: 5. The CDR3 is made up of 12 amino acids. Germline V gene data show CDR1 as DFQATT and CDR2 as SNEGSKA (reference sequence). CDR3 coding DNA: TGCAGTGCAAACGGACAGGGGTCTGAAGCTTTCTTT. Its protein is CSANGQGSEAFF.

About this clonotype: This clone may be a read error of a much larger clone one base away. This chain's CDR3 is CARSITGGYTF. The CDR3 DNA follows: TGTGCCAGAAGCATTACGGGGGGCTACACCTTC. This chain joins TRBV7-9 and TRBJ1-2; D remains unclear. CDR1 and CDR2 from the germline V gene are SEHNR and FQNEAQ (reference sequence). V lost 9 bases and J lost 8, with 13 bases in between. The CDR3 totals 11 residues.

This clonotype was seen many times. The genes are TRBV4-1 and TRBJ2-3; 9 bases map to TRBD2. V lost 0 bases, J lost 9 bases, and 1 base stayed unmatched. Germline CDR1 is MGHRA and CDR2 is YSYEKL. This CDR3 has 13 residues. The CDR3 bases are TGCGCCAGCAGCCAAGAAGGGACTAGCACGCAGTATTTT. Translating it yields CASSQEGTSTQYF.

This clonotype has ten or more counts. This chain joins TRBV28 and TRBJ2-1; D is undetermined. The CDR3 covers 12 residues. Germline V CDR1 and CDR2: MDHEN, SYDVKM. Deletions cut 3 bases from V and 7 bases from J, with 7 bases between. CDR3 nucleotides: TGTGCCAGCAGTTTGTCAAGGAATGAGCAGTTCTTC. Its protein is CASSLSRNEQFF.

This clonotype was found many times. V and J are TRBV20-1 and TRBJ1-6; 8 positions agree with TRBD1. Germline values: CDR1 DFQATT, CDR2 SNEGSKA (reference sequence). The CDR3 loop spans 15 amino acids. V lost 0 bases to trimming and J lost 6 bases; unmatched junction nucleotides: 4. The CDR3 DNA is TGCAGTGCTAGAGATGCAGGACAGGGTAATTCACCCCTCCACTTT. Translation gives CSARDAGQGNSPLHF.

Turning to this clonotype: Being one base from a much bigger clone, this may be a read error. This rearrangement joins TRBV4-1 to TRBJ2-1; tentatively, D is TRBD2 (5 bases). CDR3 length equals 14 residues. Germline CDR1 MGHRA, CDR2 YSYEKL. Here the CDR3 DNA reads TGCGCCAGCAGCCAAGGACTAACCTTAAATGAGCAGTTATTC. Translating it yields CASSQGLTLNEQLF.

This clonotype was counted only a few times. Since a much larger clone is just one base distant, this may be a read error. The CDR3 spells CAGSQVGGGYSTEAFF. CDR3 DNA: TGCGCCGGCAGCCAAGTGGGGGGCGGGTATAGCACTGAAGCTTTCTTT. The rearrangement uses TRBV4-1 and TRBJ1-1; weak D call: TRBD1 (6 bases). This CDR3 has 16 residues. CDR1 and CDR2 (germline): MGHRA, YSYEKL.